This TCR beta chain was recovered during a study of cytomegalovirus exposure and HLA in healthy donors. Amplification used 60 Vbeta primers and 13 Jbeta primers. Data came from immunoSEQ multiplex PCR; TCRdb stores just in-frame clones and leaves some out. The sample has approximately 100,000 clones; roughly 76% are singletons. Study findings and constraints: Some TCR beta chains (around 180 of them) were listed as cytomegalovirus-associated. HLA-A and HLA-B allele assignments for most subjects were reportedly predicted accurately using TCR beta sequences.

Germline V lookup: CDR1 LNHDA, CDR2 SQIVND (reference sequence). The CDR3 runs 10 residues. As to this clone: Its antigen is currently unknown. Compared with germline, one end of the junction differs, possibly owing to a read error.

The rearrangement joins TRBV19 to TRBJ1-1, with a possible D match to TRBD1 (5 bases). This clonotype originated in a woman between 50 and 59 years old in good health and CMV-seropositive. Sequenced: PBMCs. CDR3 sequence (DNA): TGTGCCAGTAGTATAGTGGGGCAAATCTTT. Protein product: CASSIVGQIF.